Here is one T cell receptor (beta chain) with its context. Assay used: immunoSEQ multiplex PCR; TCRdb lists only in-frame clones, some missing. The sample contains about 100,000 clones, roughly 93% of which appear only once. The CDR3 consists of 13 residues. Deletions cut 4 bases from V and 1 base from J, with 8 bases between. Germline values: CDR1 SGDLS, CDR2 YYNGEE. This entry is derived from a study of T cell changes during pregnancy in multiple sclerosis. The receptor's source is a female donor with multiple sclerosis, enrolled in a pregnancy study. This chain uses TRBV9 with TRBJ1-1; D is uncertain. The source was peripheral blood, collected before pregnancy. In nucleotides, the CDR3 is TGTGCCAGCAGCCTGGGCTCGAACACTGAAGCTTTCTTT. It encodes CASSLGSNTEAFF.